The clone carrying this TCR beta chain was recorded a few times. Antigen: not known. A much larger clone lies a single base off, so this may be a read error. Germline CDR1 SEHNR, CDR2 FQNEAQ (reference sequence). V dropped 5 bases and J dropped 5 bases, with 10 bases sitting between them. The length of the CDR3 is 12 residues. Using its own MiXCR run on the RT-PCR reads, TCRdb lists one record per CDR3 protein. This table has more than 450,000 distinct CDR3 sequences, 10% to 15% appearing once. This sample is drawn from a study of response to subunit inactivated influenza vaccine. Findings of the study overall: Only a handful of new T cells, the authors suggested, are recruited with each seasonal influenza vaccination.

The V call is TRBV7-9, the J call TRBJ2-7; no firm D call. The sample here was PBMCs from blood, taken on the day of vaccination. This sequence was found in a man in his forties or fifties who received an inactivated influenza vaccine. The CDR3 loop reads CASSPRPHEQYF. The CDR3 bases are TGTGCCAGCAGCCCCCGGCCCCACGAGCAGTACTTC.